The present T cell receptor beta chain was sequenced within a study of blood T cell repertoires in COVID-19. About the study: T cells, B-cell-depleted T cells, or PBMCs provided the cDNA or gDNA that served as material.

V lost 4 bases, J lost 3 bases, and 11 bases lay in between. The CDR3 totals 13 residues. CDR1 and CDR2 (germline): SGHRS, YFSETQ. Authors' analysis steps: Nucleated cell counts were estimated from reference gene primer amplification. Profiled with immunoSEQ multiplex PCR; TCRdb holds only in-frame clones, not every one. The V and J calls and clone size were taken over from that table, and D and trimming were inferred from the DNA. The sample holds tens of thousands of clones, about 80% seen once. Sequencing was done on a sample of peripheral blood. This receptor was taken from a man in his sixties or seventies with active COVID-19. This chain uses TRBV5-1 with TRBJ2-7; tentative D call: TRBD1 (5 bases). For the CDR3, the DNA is TGCGCCAGCAGCCAGTTAGGGGTCTACGAGCAGTACTTC. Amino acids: CASSQLGVYEQYF.